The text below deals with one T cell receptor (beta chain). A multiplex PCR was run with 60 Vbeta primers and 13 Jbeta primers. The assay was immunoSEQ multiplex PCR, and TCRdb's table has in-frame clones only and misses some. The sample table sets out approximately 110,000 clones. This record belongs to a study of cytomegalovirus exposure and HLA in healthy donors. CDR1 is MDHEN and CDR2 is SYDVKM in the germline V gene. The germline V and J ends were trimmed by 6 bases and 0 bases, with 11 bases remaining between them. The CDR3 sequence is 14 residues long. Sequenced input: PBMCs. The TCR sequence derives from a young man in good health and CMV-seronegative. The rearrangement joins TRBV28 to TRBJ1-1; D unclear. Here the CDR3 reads CASRREGLNTEAFF. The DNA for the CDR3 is TGTGCCAGCAGGAGGGAGGGCCTGAACACTGAAGCTTTCTTT.